A single sample gave rise to the 20 T cell receptor beta chains below, sequenced in a study of shared clonotypes between healthy human individuals. Clones were sequenced by immunoSEQ multiplex PCR, and TCRdb holds only the in-frame ones, with some missing. The sample has approximately 2.5 million clones, over 85% seen once. Material: naive CD4+ T cells sorted from blood. Subset noted: CD45RA+ positively selected. The receptors shown here come from a man between 18 and 35 years old in good health.

In the case of this clone: This sample includes further DNA sequences coding for the same CDR3. The chain employs TRBV6-5 and TRBJ1-4; tentatively, D is TRBD1 (6 bases). CDR1 is MNHEY and CDR2 is SVGAGI in the germline V gene. V dropped 0 bases and J dropped 3 bases, with 8 bases sitting between them. The CDR3 loop spans 15 amino acids. The CDR3 loop reads CASSYSGGANEKLFF. The CDR3 nucleotides are TGTGCCAGCAGTTACTCAGGGGGGGCTAATGAAAAACTGTTTTTT.

The V and J genes are TRBV28 and TRBJ2-7; TRBD1 might be the D (6 bases). Germline CDR1 MDHEN, CDR2 SYDVKM. Trimming removed 7 bases at V and 1 base at J, with 14 bases between. CDR3 length equals 14 residues. The CDR3 loop is CASTSTGGSYEQYF. DNA for the CDR3: TGTGCCAGCACCTCGACAGGAGGATCCTACGAGCAGTACTTC.

This clone was picked up one time. This sample also contains other DNA sequences that code for the same CDR3. The chain carries TRBV6-5 and TRBJ1-4; no clear D gene. CDR1 MNHEY and CDR2 SVGAGI come from the germline V gene. Trimming removed 7 bases from V and 6 bases from J, with 9 bases in between. The CDR3 loop spans 12 amino acids. In DNA, the CDR3 is TGTGCCAGCACGGGAAGGGATGAAAAACTGTTTTTT. It translates to CASTGRDEKLFF.

The chain couples TRBV5-4 to TRBJ2-7; the match to TRBD2 covers 9 bases. Unmatched junction bases numbered 11, after V lost 4 bases and J lost 0 bases. Germline V lookup: CDR1 SGHNT, CDR2 YYREEE (reference sequence). This CDR3 region has 17 residues. This CDR3 reads CASSHRISGSVSYEQYF. Written as DNA, the CDR3 is TGTGCCAGCAGCCATCGTATTAGCGGGAGCGTCTCCTACGAGCAGTACTTC.

A single count supports this clone. The DNA of the CDR3 is TGTGCCAGCAGCCGAAAAGGCGGGACAGACGAGCAGTACTTC. Translated: CASSRKGGTDEQYF. J is TRBJ2-7 and V is TRBV5-4; D possibly corresponds to TRBD1 (7 bases). This CDR3 is 14 amino acids long. The V gene lost 4 bases and the J gene lost 5 bases, with 16 bases spanning the gap. The germline CDR1 and CDR2 sequences are SGHNT and YYREEE (reference sequence).

The CDR3 protein is CANAIGNTIYF. DNA for the CDR3: TGTGCCAACGCCATCGGGAACACCATATATTTT. The V call is TRBV30, the J call TRBJ1-3; D remains unclear. This CDR3 contains 11 residues. Germline CDR1 and CDR2: GTSNPN and SVGIG (reference sequence). The V gene lost 8 bases and the J gene lost 7 bases, with 12 bases spanning the gap.

The V and J genes are TRBV25-1 and TRBJ1-6, with 7 bases aligning to TRBD1. CDR1 is MGHDK, CDR2 SYGVNS, per germline. J lost 9 bases, V lost 4 bases, and 6 bases had no gene match. The CDR3 consists of 14 residues. CDR3 residues: CASSATGDGSPLHF. The CDR3 coding sequence is TGTGCCAGCAGTGCTACAGGGGACGGTTCACCCCTCCACTTT.

This chain links TRBV6-6 with TRBJ2-5; 12 nucleotides line up with TRBD1. V lost 6 bases and J lost 5; bases outside the gene matches: 7. Germline lookup yields CDR1 MNHNY and CDR2 SVGAGI (reference sequence). This CDR3 is built from 15 residues. The CDR3 bases are TGTGCCAGCAGCCTTGGGACAGGGGGCTTGGAGACCCAGTACTTC. This translates into CASSLGTGGLETQYF.

The rearrangement links TRBV11-2 to TRBJ1-1; no reliable D call. In germline, CDR1 is SGHAT, CDR2 FQNNGV. This CDR3 is 14 amino acids long. The V end lost 5 bases, the J end lost 4 bases, and 14 bases lay between the germline ends. Here the CDR3 DNA reads TGTGCCAGCAGCCCCAGCCGGGAGGGCACTGAAGCTTTCTTT. This sequence encodes CASSPSREGTEAFF.

The chain joins TRBV7-9 to TRBJ2-5; TRBD1 matches at 7 bases. The tail of the sequence fits TRBJ2-7 better, so the J call may be wrong. The CDR3 length is 15 residues. Germline-derived CDR1 and CDR2 are SEHNR and FQNEAQ (reference sequence). The CDR3 DNA is TGTGCCAGCAGCTCCCGAGGACAGGAGTCCTACGAGCAGTACTTC. Amino acids: CASSSRGQESYEQYF.

J is TRBJ1-6 and V is TRBV9; 7 positions agree with TRBD1. The V gene's germline CDR1 is SGDLS and CDR2 YYNGEE. This CDR3 has 16 amino acids. The ends lost 3 bases at V and 7 bases at J; junction bases unmatched: 10. CDR3 coding DNA: TGTGCCAGCAGCGACCGAGGGACAGCGGGGAATTCACCCCTCCACTTT. This codes for CASSDRGTAGNSPLHF.

This chain connects TRBV2 to TRBJ1-1; no clear D gene. In germline, CDR1 is SNHLY, CDR2 FYNNEI. The V and J ends lost 4 bases and 4 bases respectively, with 10 bases between them. The CDR3 consists of 13 residues. The CDR3 reads CASSANEGTEAFF. CDR3 sequence (DNA): TGTGCCAGCAGTGCCAATGAGGGCACTGAAGCTTTCTTT.

This clone was counted a single time. V gene TRBV29-1 combines with J gene TRBJ2-3, with 15 positions matching TRBD2. CDR1 and CDR2 (germline): SQVTM, ANQGSEA. The CDR3 spans 14 residues. V lost 6 bases, J lost 6 bases, and 4 bases stayed unmatched. The DNA of the CDR3 is TGCAGCGTATCCGGGACTAGCGGGAGGGATACGCAGTATTTT. It translates to CSVSGTSGRDTQYF.

The CDR3 nucleotides read TGTGCCAGCAGCACTGGACTGGGGGCAGATACGCAGTATTTT. Translation gives CASSTGLGADTQYF. V and J are TRBV7-2 and TRBJ2-3; D is possibly TRBD1 or TRBD2 (5 bases each). Trimming left V 5 bases short and J 4 bases short, with 13 bases between. The germline V gene encodes CDR1 SGHTA and CDR2 FQGNSA. The CDR3 has 14 residues.

V and J are TRBV7-9 and TRBJ2-1; D unclear. V gave up 5 bases and J gave up 5 bases, with 7 bases separating them. The germline V gene has CDR1 SEHNR and CDR2 FQNEAQ (reference sequence). The CDR3 extends over 12 amino acids. The chain's CDR3 is CASSAYNNEQFF. The CDR3, as DNA: TGTGCCAGCAGCGCCTACAACAATGAGCAGTTCTTC.

The J gene is TRBJ2-7, the V gene TRBV12-5, with D perhaps given as TRBD1 or TRBD2 (5 bases each). This CDR3 is 13 amino acids long. The germline V gene has CDR1 LGHNT and CDR2 FRNRAP. The V gene lost 6 bases and the J gene lost 0 bases, with 9 bases spanning the gap. CDR3 in DNA: TGTGCTAGTGGGAGAGGGGACTCCTACGAGCAGTACTTC. Its translation: CASGRGDSYEQYF.

The J gene is TRBJ1-2, the V gene TRBV30; 8 bases fit TRBD1. V gave up 3 bases and J gave up 4 bases; unmatched junction bases: 10. The germline V gene encodes CDR1 GTSNPN and CDR2 SVGIG (reference sequence). This CDR3 contains 15 residues. This CDR3 is CAWSISTDRGYGYTF. DNA of the CDR3: TGTGCCTGGAGCATCTCTACTGACAGGGGCTATGGCTACACCTTC. Complete variable domain (other parts from reference TRBV30 and TRBJ1-2): SQTIHQWPATLVQPVGSPLSLECTVEGTSNPNLYWYRQAAGRGLQLLFYSVGIGQISSEVPQNLSASRPQDRQFILSSKKLLLSDSGFYLCAWSISTDRGYGYTFGSGTRLTVV.

The V and J genes are TRBV4-3 and TRBJ2-7; D gene uncertain. The germline CDR1 and CDR2 sequences are LGHNA and YSLEER. The CDR3 is 14 amino acids. Trimming took off 1 base at V and 0 bases at J, with 7 bases between the two ends. In nucleotides, the CDR3 is TGCGCCAGCAGCCAAGGCTGGCGCTCCTACGAGCAGTACTTC. Protein product: CASSQGWRSYEQYF.

The V call is TRBV19, the J call TRBJ2-1, with 10 bases lining up with TRBD2. V dropped 6 bases and J dropped 6; count of bases not matched to a gene: 8. The CDR3 spans 15 residues. The germline gives CDR1 LNHDA, CDR2 SQIVND (reference sequence). For the CDR3, the DNA is TGTGCCAGTAGCGTGACTAGCGGGCGCGTCAATGAGCAGTTCTTC. This codes for CASSVTSGRVNEQFF.

V and J are TRBV18 and TRBJ1-2, with D hard to call. The CDR3 loop spans 14 amino acids. V was trimmed by 3 bases and J by 7 bases, leaving 15 bases between them. Looked up from germline, CDR1 is KGHSH and CDR2 is LQKENI. CDR3 sequence: CASSPQEGGPGYTF. The CDR3 DNA reads as TGTGCCAGCTCACCCCAGGAGGGTGGGCCTGGCTACACCTTC. Full variable domain (outside the CDR3, taken from reference TRBV18 and TRBJ1-2): NAGVMQNPRHLVRRRGQEARLRCSPMKGHSHVYWYRQLPEEGLKFMVYLQKENIIDESGMPKERFSAEFPKEGPSILRIQQVVRGDSAAYFCASSPQEGGPGYTFGSGTRLTVV.